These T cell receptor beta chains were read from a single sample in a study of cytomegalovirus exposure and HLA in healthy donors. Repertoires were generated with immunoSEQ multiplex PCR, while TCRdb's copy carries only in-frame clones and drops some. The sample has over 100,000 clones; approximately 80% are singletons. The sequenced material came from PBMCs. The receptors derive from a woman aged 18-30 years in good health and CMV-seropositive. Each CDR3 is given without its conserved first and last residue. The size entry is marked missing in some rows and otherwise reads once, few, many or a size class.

CDR3 protein: ASRNQGKSEAF; clone size: .; V gene: TRBV27
CDR3 protein: ASSSPDRAEAF; clone size: .; V gene: TRBV6-5
CDR3 protein: ASSPLIGELF; clone size: few; V gene: TRBV27
CDR3 protein: ASSPPGNTEAF; clone size: .; V gene: TRBV18
CDR3 protein: ASRTANTEAF; clone size: .; V gene: TRBV2
CDR3 protein: ASTPGLSFYEQY; clone size: .; V gene: TRBV11-2
CDR3 protein: AWSPRQGHYGYT; clone size: .; V gene: TRBV30
CDR3 protein: ASSFRTGEWYEQY; clone size: once; V gene: TRBV11-1
CDR3 protein: ATDTDYEQF; clone size: few; V gene: TRBV2
CDR3 protein: ASSYETGENYGYT; clone size: .; V gene: TRBV5-4
CDR3 protein: ASSFTSGAQETQY; clone size: .; V gene: TRBV28
CDR3 protein: AISEKQDTNYGYT; clone size: few; V gene: TRBV10-3